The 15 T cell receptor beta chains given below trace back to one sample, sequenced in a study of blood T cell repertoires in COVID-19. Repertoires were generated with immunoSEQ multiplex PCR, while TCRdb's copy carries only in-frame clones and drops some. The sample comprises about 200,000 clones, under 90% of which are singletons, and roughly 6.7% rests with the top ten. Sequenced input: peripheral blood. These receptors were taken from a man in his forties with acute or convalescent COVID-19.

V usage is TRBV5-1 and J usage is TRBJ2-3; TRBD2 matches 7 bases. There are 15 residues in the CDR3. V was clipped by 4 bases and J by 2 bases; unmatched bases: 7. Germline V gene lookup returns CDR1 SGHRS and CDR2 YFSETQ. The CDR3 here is CASSRAGENTDTQYF. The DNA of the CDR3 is TGCGCCAGCAGCAGGGCGGGGGAGAACACAGATACGCAGTATTTT. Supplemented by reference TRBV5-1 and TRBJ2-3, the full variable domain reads KAGVTQTPRYLIKTRGQQVTLSCSPISGHRSVSWYQQTPGQGLQFLFEYFSETQRNKGNFPGRFSGRQFSNSRSEMNVSTLELGDSALYLCASSRAGENTDTQYFGPGTRLTVL.

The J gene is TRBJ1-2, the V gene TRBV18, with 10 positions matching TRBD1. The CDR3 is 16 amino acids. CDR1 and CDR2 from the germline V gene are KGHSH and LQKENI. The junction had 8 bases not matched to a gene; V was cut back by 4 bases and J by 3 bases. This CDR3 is CASSLRTGGQDYGYTF. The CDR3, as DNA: TGTGCCAGCTCACTACGGACAGGGGGTCAAGACTATGGCTACACCTTC.

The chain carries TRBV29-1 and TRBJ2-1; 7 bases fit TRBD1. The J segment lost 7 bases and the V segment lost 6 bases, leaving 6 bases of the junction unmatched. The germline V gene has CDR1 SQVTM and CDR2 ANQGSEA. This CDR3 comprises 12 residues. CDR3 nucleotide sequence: TGCAGCGTGGTTGACAGGGCAAATGAGCAGTTCTTC. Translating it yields CSVVDRANEQFF.

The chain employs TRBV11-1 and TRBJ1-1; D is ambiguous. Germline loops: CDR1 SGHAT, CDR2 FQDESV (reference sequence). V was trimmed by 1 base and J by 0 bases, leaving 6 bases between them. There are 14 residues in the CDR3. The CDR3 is CASSLDPMNTEAFF. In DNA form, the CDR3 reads TGTGCCAGCAGCTTAGACCCTATGAACACTGAAGCTTTCTTT.

The chain's CDR3 is CATSDRGRTEAFF. The CDR3 DNA is TGTGCCACCAGTGACCGCGGGCGGACTGAAGCTTTCTTT. The chain joins TRBV24-1 to TRBJ1-1; D remains unclear. Germline CDR1 reads KGHDR; CDR2 reads SFDVKD. V lost 4 bases and J lost 5, with 10 bases in between. This CDR3 contains 13 residues.

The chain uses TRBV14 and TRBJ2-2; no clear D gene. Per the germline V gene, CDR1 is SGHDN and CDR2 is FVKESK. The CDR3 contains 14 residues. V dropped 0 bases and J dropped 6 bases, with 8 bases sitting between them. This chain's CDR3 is CASSQEAVPGELFF. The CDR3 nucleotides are TGTGCCAGCAGCCAAGAAGCTGTTCCCGGGGAGCTGTTTTTT.

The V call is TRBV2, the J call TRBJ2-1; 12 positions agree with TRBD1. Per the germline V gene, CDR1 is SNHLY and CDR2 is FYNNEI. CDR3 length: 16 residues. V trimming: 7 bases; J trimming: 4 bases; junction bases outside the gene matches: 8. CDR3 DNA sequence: TGTGCCAGCACCCTTGGGACAGGGGGCGCGTACAATGAGCAGTTCTTC. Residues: CASTLGTGGAYNEQFF.

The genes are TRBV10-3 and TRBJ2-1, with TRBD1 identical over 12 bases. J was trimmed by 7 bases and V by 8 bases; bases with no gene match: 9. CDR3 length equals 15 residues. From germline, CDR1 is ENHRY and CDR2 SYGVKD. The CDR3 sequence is CAIGQGQGAGNEQFF. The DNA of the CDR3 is TGTGCCATCGGTCAGGGACAGGGGGCAGGAAATGAGCAGTTCTTC.

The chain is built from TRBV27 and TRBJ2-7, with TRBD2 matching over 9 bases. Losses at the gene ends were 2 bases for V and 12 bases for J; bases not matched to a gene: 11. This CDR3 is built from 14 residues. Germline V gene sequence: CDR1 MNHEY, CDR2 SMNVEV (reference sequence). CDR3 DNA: TGTGCCAGCAGTTTAGGGGGCGGGGGGGCGGAACGGTACTTC. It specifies CASSLGGGGAERYF.

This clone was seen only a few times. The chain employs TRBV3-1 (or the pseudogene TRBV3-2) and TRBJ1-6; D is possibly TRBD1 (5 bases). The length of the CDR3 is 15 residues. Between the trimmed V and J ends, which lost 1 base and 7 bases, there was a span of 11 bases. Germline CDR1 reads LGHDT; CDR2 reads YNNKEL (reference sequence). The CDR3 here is CASSQVGGGNSPLHF. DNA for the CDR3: TGTGCCAGCAGCCAAGTGGGGGGAGGGAATTCACCCCTCCACTTT.

This CDR3 reads CASSLGAGSGGANVLTF. Here the CDR3 DNA reads TGTGCCAGCAGCTTAGGCGCAGGGTCGGGTGGGGCCAACGTCCTGACTTTC. This chain uses TRBV13 with TRBJ2-6; D is perhaps TRBD1 (5 bases). The length of the CDR3 is 17 residues. CDR1 and CDR2 (germline): PRHDT, FYEKMQ (reference sequence). V was cut by 0 bases and J by 3 bases, with 12 bases left in between. Full variable domain (remainder filled in from reference TRBV13 and TRBJ2-6): AAGVIQSPRHLIKEKRETATLKCYPIPRHDTVYWYQQGPGQDPQFLISFYEKMQSDKGSIPDRFSAQQFSDYHSELNMSSLELGDSALYFCASSLGAGSGGANVLTFGAGSRLTVL.

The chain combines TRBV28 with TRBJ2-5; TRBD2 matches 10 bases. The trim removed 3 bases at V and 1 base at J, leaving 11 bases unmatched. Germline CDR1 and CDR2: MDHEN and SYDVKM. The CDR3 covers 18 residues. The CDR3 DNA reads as TGTGCCAGCAGTTTCGCTCTTCTAGCGGGGGAAACCCAAGAGACCCAGTACTTC. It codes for CASSFALLAGETQETQYF.

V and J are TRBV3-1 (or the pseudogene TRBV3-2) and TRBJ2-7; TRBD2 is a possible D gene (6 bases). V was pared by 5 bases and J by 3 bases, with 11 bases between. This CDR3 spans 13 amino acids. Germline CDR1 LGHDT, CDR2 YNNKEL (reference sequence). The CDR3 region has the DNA TGTGCCAGCAGCTGGGGGGTTGACTACGAGCAGTACTTC. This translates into CASSWGVDYEQYF.

CDR3 bases: TGCGCCAGCAGCGCCGGGACAGCGAACACCGGGGAGCTGTTTTTT. Protein product: CASSAGTANTGELFF. V and J are TRBV5-1 and TRBJ2-2, with 7 bases fitting TRBD1. Germline values: CDR1 SGHRS, CDR2 YFSETQ. After removal of 4 bases from V and 0 bases from J, the junction contained 3 bases not matched to a gene. This CDR3 region has 15 residues.

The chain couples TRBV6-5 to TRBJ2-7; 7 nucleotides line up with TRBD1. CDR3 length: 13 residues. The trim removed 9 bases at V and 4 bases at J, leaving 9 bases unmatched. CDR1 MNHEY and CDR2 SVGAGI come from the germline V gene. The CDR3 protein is CASHGSDRYEQYF. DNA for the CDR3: TGTGCCAGTCACGGTTCGGACAGGTACGAGCAGTACTTC.